This T cell receptor beta chain was observed in a study of regulatory T cells in long-lasting Graves disease. Germline V lookup: CDR1 SGHAT, CDR2 FQNNGV. The CDR3 length is 14 residues. The V and J ends lost 3 bases and 4 bases respectively, with 12 bases between them. This clonotype came up a few times. Time point reported: newly diagnosed GD, antithyroid drugs for less than 3 months. Extracted RNA from PBMCs served as the source of the TCR library. In building TCR beta libraries, iRepertoire HTBI primers were used together with Arm-PCR of CDR3 regions. One entry per CDR3 protein, called by TCRdb with MiXCR from the multiplex PCR reads. The sample holds hundreds of thousands of distinct CDR3 sequences, about 16% seen once. The same sample was also studied in work on T cells in Graves' hyperthyroidism and ophthalmopathy. This second report adds: Diagnosis relied on clinical symptoms, serum thyroxine and TRAb, thyroid ultrasound and orbital computed tomography.

The receptor comes from a woman in her twenties or thirties with Graves disease. Sequencing was performed on peripheral blood mononuclear cells (PBMCs), taken at new diagnosis, from a patient treated with antithyroid drugs. V and J are TRBV11-2 and TRBJ1-2, with D possibly matching TRBD1 (6 bases). The CDR3 region is CASSFGGLGYGYTF. The CDR3 nucleotides are TGTGCCAGCAGCTTCGGGGGGCTCGGCTATGGCTACACCTTC.